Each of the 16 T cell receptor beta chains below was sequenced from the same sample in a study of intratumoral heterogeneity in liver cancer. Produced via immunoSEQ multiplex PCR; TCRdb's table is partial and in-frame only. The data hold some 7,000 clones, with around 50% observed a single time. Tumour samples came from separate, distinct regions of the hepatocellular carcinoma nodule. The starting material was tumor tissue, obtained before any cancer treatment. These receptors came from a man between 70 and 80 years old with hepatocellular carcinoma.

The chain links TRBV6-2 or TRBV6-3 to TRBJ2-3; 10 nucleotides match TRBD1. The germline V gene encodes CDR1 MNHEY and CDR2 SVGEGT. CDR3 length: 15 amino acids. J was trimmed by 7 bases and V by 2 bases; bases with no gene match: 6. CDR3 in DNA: TGTGCCAGCAGTTACGACAGGGGGCGCGAAAATACGCAGTATTTT. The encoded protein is CASSYDRGRENTQYF.

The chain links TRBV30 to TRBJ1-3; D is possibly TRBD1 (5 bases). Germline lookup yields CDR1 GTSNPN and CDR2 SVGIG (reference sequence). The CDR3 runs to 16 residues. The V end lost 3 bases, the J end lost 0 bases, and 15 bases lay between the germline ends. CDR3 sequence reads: CAWSTPGGISGNTIYF. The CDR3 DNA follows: TGTGCCTGGAGCACCCCCGGGGGGATCTCTGGAAACACCATATATTTT.

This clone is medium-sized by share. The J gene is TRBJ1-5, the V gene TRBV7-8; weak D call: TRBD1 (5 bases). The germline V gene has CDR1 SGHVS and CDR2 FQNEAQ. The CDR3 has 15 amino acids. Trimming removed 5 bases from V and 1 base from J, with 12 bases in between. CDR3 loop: CASSKGRGSNQPQHF. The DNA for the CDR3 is TGTGCCAGCAGCAAAGGACGGGGGAGCAATCAGCCCCAGCATTTT.

CDR3 protein: CASSMTSGATYNEQFF. CDR3 nucleotide sequence: TGCGCCAGCAGCATGACTAGCGGGGCCACCTACAATGAGCAGTTCTTC. The chain joins TRBV5-1 to TRBJ2-1; 11 bases are shared with TRBD2. Unmatched junction bases numbered 5, after V lost 4 bases and J lost 2 bases. Per germline, CDR1 SGHRS and CDR2 YFSETQ. This CDR3 contains 16 residues.

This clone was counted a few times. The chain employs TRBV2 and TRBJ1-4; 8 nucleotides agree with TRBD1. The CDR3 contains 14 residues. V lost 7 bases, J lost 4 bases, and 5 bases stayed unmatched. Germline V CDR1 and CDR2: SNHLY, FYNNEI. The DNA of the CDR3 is TGTGCCAGCAAACGACAGGGGATTAATGAAAAACTGTTTTTT. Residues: CASKRQGINEKLFF.

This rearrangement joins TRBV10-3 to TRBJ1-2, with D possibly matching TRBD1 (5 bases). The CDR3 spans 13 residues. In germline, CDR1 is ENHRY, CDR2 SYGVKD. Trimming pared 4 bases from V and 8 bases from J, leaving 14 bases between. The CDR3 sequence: CAISVRTGHGYTF. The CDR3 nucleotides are TGTGCCATCAGTGTTCGAACAGGTCACGGCTACACCTTC.

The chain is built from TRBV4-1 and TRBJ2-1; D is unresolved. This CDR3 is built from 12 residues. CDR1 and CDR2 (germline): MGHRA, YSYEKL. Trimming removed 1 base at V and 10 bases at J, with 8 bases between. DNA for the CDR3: TGCGCCAGCAGCCAAGTGGGAAAGGAGCAGTTCTTC. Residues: CASSQVGKEQFF.

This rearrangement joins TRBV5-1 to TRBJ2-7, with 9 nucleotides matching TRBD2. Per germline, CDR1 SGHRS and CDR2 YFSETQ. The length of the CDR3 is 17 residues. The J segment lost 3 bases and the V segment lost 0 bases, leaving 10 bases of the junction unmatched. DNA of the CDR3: TGCGCCAGCAGCTTGGAAGGTTGGACTAGCGACTACTACGAGCAGTACTTC. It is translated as CASSLEGWTSDYYEQYF. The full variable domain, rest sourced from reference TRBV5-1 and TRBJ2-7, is KAGVTQTPRYLIKTRGQQVTLSCSPISGHRSVSWYQQTPGQGLQFLFEYFSETQRNKGNFPGRFSGRQFSNSRSEMNVSTLELGDSALYLCASSLEGWTSDYYEQYFGPGTRLTVT.

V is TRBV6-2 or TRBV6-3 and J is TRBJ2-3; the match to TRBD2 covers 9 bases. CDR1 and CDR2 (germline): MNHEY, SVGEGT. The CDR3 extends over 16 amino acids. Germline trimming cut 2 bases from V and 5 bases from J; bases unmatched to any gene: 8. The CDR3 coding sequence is TGTGCCAGCAGTTACAGGGCTAGCGGGGCCAAAGATACGCAGTATTTT. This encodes CASSYRASGAKDTQYF.

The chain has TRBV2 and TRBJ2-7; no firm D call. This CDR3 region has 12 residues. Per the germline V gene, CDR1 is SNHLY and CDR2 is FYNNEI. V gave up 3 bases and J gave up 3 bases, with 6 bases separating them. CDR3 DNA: TGTGCCAGCAGTGACCCCCTCTACGAGCAGTACTTC. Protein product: CASSDPLYEQYF.

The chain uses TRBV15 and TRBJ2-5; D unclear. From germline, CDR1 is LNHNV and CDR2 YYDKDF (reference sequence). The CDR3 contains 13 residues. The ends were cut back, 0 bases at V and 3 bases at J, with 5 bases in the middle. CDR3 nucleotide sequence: TGTGCCACCAGCAGAGATCGGAAAGAGACCCAGTACTTC. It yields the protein CATSRDRKETQYF.

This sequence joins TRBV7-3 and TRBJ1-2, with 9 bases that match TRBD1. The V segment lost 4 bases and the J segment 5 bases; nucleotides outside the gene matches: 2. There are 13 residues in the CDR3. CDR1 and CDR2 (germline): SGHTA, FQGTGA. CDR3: CASSSTGGYGYTF. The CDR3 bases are TGTGCCAGCAGCTCGACAGGGGGATATGGCTACACCTTC.

CDR3 sequence reads: CASSFSTGGGETQYF. CDR3 DNA: TGTGCCAGCAGTTTTTCCACAGGGGGCGGCGAGACCCAGTACTTC. The chain uses TRBV28 and TRBJ2-5, with 9 bases that match TRBD1. Germline CDR1 MDHEN, CDR2 SYDVKM. Unmatched junction bases numbered 7, after V lost 3 bases and J lost 5 bases. The CDR3 has 15 amino acids.

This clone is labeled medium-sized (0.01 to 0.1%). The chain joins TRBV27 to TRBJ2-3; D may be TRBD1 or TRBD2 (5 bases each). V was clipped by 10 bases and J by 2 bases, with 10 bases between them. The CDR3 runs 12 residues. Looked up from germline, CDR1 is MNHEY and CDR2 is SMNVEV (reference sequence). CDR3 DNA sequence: TGTGCCACGTGGGGGAACACAGATACGCAGTATTTT. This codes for CATWGNTDTQYF.

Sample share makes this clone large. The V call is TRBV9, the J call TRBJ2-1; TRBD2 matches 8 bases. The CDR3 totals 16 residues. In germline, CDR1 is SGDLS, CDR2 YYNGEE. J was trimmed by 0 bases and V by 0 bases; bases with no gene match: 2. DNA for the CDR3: TGTGCCAGCAGCGTAGGCGGGGGGAGCTCCTACAATGAGCAGTTCTTC. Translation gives CASSVGGGSSYNEQFF.

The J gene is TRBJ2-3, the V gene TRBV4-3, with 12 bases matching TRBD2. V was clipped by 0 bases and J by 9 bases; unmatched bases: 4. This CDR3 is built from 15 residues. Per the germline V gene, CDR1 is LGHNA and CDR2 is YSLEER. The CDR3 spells CASSQDGTSGFTQYF. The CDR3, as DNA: TGCGCCAGCAGCCAAGATGGGACTAGCGGGTTCACGCAGTATTTT.